The sequence of this T cell receptor beta chain was determined in a study of regulatory T cells in long-lasting Graves disease. Study-wide background: Positivity for TSH receptor antibodies plus over 5 years of antithyroid drugs meant persistent Graves' disease.

Concerning this clonotype itself: Its specificity is unknown.

According to the study, TCR beta libraries were built with iRepertoire HTBI primers and CDR3-region Arm-PCR. TCRdb passed the multiplex PCR reads through MiXCR, listing each CDR3 protein once. The data hold approximately 440,000 distinct CDR3 sequences, with 20% to 30% observed a single time. Time point indicated: persistent/refractory GD, antithyroid drugs over 5 years with positive TRAb. Scientists built the TCR library using RNA that was extracted from PBMCs. An endocrinology department in Xi'an, China, recruited the patients. General study points: Persistent disease samples used TRBV28, TRBJ1-2 and TRBJ2-5 preferentially. Persistent Graves' patients showed a TCR diversity that was lower than that of newly diagnosed ones.

The V and J ends lost 4 bases and 7 bases, in that order; junction bases with no gene match: 10. The length of the CDR3 is 14 residues. Per germline, CDR1 SGHRS and CDR2 YFSETQ. This chain uses TRBV5-1 with TRBJ2-7; 8 bases are a match to TRBD2. The sample here was peripheral blood mononuclear cells (PBMCs), taken when the disease was refractory, from a patient treated with antithyroid drugs. The receptor comes from a female donor with Graves disease. The CDR3 DNA follows: TGCGCCAGCAGCGGAACTAGCGGAGGCGGGGAGCAGTACTTC. This encodes CASSGTSGGGEQYF.